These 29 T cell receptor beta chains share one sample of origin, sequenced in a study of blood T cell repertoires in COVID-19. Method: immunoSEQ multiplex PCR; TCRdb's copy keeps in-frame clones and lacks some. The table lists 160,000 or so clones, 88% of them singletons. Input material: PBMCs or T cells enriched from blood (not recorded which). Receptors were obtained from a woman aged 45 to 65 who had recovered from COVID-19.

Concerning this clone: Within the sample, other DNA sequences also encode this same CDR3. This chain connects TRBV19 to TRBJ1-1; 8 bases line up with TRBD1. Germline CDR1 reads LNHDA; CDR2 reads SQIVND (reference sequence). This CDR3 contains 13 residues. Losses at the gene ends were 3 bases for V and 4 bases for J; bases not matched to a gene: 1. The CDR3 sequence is CASSMQGATEAFF. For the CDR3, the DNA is TGTGCCAGTAGTATGCAGGGGGCCACTGAAGCTTTCTTT. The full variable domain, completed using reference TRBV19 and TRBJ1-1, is DGGITQSPKYLFRKEGQNVTLSCEQNLNHDAMYWYRQDPGQGLRLIYYSQIVNDFQKGDIAEGYSVSREKKESFPLTVTSAQKNPTAFYLCASSMQGATEAFFGQGTRLTVV.

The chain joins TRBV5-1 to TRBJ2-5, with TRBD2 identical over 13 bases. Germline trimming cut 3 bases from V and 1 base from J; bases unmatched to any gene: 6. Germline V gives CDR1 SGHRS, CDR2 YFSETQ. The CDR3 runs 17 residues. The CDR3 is CASSSGGLAGTQETQYF. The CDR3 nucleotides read TGCGCCAGCAGCTCGGGGGGACTAGCGGGGACCCAAGAGACCCAGTACTTC.

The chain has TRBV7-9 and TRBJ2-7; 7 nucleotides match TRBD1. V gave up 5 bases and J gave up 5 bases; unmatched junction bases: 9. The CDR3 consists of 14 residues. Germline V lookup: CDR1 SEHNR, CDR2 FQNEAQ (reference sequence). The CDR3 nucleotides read TGTGCCAGCAGCCAGAGACAGGGTAGCGACGAGCAGTACTTC. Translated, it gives CASSQRQGSDEQYF.

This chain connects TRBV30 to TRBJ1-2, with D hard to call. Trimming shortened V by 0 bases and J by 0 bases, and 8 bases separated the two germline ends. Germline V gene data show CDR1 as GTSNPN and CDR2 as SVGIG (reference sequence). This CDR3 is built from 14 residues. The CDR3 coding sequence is TGTGCCTGGAGTGTACGATCAGCTAACTATGGCTACACCTTC. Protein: CAWSVRSANYGYTF.

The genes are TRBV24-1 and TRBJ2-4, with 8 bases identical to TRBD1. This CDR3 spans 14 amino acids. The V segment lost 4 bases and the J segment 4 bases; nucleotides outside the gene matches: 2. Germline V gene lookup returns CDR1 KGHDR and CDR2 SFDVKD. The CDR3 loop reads CATSDQGAKNIQYF. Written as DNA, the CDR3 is TGTGCCACCAGTGACCAGGGGGCGAAAAACATTCAGTACTTC.

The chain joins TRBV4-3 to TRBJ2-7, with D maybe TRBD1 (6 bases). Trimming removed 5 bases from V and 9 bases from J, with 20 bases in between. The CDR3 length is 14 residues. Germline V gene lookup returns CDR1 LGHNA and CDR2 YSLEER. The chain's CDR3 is CASSNLQGRGRQYF. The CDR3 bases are TGCGCCAGCAGCAATCTTCAGGGGAGAGGAAGGCAGTACTTC.

CDR3 protein: CASSIVSGELFF. CDR3 in DNA: TGTGCCAGTAGTATAGTGAGCGGGGAGCTGTTTTTT. V gene TRBV19 combines with J gene TRBJ2-2; D ambiguous. Between the trimmed V and J ends, which lost 1 base and 7 bases, there was a span of 4 bases. This CDR3 has 12 amino acids. Per germline, CDR1 LNHDA and CDR2 SQIVND (reference sequence). Supplemented by reference TRBV19 and TRBJ2-2, the full variable domain reads DGGITQSPKYLFRKEGQNVTLSCEQNLNHDAMYWYRQDPGQGLRLIYYSQIVNDFQKGDIAEGYSVSREKKESFPLTVTSAQKNPTAFYLCASSIVSGELFFGEGSRLTVL.

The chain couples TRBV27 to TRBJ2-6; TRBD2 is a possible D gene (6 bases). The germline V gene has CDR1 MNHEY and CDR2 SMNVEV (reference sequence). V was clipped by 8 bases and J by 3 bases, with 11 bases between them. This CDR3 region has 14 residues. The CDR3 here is CASGLLGGANVLTF. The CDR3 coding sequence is TGTGCCAGCGGACTATTAGGTGGGGCCAACGTCCTGACTTTC.

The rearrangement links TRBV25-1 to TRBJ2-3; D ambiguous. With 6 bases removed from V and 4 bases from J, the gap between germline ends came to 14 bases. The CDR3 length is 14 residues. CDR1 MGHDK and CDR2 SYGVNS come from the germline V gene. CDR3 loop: CASSPPPLADTQYF. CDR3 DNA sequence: TGTGCCAGCAGCCCTCCCCCCCTAGCAGATACGCAGTATTTT.

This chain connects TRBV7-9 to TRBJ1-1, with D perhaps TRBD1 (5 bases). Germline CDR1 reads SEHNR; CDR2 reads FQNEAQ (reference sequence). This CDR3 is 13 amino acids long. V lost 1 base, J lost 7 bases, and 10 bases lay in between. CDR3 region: CASSLDAGYEAFF. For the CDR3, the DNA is TGTGCCAGCAGCTTAGACGCAGGGTATGAAGCTTTCTTT.

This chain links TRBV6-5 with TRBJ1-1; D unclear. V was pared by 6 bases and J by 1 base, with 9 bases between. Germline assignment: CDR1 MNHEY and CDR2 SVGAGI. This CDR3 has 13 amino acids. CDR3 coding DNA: TGTGCCAGCAGGACCACAGAGAACACTGAAGCTTTCTTT. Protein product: CASRTTENTEAFF.

DNA for the CDR3: TGCGCCAGCAGCCAAGGACAGCATTACGAGCAGTACTTC. It codes for CASSQGQHYEQYF. The chain joins TRBV4-3 to TRBJ2-7, with D possibly being TRBD1 (5 bases). CDR3 length: 13 residues. Looked up from germline, CDR1 is LGHNA and CDR2 is YSLEER. V was trimmed by 1 base and J by 4 bases, leaving 8 bases between them.

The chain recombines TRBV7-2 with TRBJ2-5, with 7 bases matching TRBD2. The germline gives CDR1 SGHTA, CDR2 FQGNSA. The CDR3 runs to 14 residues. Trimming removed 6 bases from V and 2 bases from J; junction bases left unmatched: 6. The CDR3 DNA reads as TGTGCCAGCAGGTCCGCGCGGGGGCAAGAGACCCAGTACTTC. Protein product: CASRSARGQETQYF.

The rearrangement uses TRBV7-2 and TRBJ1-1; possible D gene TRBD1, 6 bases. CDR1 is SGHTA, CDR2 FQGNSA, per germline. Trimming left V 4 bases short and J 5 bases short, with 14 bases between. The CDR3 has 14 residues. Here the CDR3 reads CASSSQGSGTEAFF. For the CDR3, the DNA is TGTGCCAGCAGCTCCCAGGGGTCAGGAACTGAAGCTTTCTTT.

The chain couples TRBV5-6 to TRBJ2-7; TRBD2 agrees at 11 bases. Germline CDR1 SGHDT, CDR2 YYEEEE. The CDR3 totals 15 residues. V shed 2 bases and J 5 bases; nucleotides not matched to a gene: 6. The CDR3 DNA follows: TGTGCCAGCAGCTTCCCACTAGCGGGGGAGGACGAGCAGTACTTC. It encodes CASSFPLAGEDEQYF.

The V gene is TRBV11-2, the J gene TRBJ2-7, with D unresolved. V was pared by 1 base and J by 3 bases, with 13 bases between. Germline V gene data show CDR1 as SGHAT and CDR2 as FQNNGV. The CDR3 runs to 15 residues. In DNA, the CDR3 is TGTGCCAGCAGCTTAGGCACAGCCGGTTACTACGAGCAGTACTTC. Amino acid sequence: CASSLGTAGYYEQYF.

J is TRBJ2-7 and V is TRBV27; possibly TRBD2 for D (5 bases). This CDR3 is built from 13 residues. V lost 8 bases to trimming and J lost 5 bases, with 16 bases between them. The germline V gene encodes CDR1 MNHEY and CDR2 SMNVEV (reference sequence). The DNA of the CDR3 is TGTGCCAGCGGAAACCGGGGAGTCGACGAGCAGTACTTC. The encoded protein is CASGNRGVDEQYF.

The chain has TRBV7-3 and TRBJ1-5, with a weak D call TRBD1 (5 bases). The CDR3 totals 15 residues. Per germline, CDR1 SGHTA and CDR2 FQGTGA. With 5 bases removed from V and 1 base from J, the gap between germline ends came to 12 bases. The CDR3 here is CASSPTRGSNQPQHF. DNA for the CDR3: TGTGCCAGCAGCCCGACTCGGGGGAGCAATCAGCCCCAGCATTTT.

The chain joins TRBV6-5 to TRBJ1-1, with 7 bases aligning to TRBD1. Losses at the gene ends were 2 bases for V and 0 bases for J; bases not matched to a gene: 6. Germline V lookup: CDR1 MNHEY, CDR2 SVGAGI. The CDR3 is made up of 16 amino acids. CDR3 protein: CASSYGAGGMNTEAFF. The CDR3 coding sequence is TGTGCCAGCAGTTACGGGGCAGGGGGGATGAACACTGAAGCTTTCTTT.

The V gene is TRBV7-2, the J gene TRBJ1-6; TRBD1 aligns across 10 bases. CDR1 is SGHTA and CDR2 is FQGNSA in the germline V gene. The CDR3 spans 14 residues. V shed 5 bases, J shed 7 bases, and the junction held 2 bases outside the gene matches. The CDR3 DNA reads TGTGCCAGCAGCCGGACAGGGGGGAATTCACCCCTCCACTTT. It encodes CASSRTGGNSPLHF.

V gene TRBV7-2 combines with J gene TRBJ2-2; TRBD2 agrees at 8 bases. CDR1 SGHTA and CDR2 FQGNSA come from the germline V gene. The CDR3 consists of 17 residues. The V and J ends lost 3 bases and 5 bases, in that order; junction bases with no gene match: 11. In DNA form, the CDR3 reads TGTGCCAGCAGCTTCCCCGGGGTAGCGGGGAAAACCGGGGAGCTGTTTTTT. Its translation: CASSFPGVAGKTGELFF.

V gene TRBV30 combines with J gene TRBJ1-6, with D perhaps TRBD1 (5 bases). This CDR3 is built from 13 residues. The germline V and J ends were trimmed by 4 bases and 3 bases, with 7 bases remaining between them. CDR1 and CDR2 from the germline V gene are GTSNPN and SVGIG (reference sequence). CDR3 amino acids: CAWKQGYNSPLHF. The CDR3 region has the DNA TGTGCCTGGAAGCAGGGCTATAATTCACCCCTCCACTTT.

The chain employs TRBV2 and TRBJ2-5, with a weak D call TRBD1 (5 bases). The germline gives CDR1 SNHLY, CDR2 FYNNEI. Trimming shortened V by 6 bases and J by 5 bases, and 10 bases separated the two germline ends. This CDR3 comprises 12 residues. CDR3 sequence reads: CASSRVEETQYF. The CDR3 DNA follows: TGTGCCAGCAGCAGGGTGGAGGAGACCCAGTACTTC.

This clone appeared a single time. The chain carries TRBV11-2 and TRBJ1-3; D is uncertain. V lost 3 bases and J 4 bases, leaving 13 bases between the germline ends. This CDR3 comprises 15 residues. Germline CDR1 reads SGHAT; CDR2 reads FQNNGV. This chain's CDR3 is CASSLSYSGGNTIYF. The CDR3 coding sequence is TGTGCCAGCAGCTTGTCGTATTCGGGGGGAAACACCATATATTTT.

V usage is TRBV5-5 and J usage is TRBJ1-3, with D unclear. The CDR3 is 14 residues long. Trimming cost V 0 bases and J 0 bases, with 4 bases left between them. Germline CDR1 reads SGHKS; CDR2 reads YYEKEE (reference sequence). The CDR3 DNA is TGTGCCAGCAGCTTGGGACTCTCTGGAAACACCATATATTTT. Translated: CASSLGLSGNTIYF.

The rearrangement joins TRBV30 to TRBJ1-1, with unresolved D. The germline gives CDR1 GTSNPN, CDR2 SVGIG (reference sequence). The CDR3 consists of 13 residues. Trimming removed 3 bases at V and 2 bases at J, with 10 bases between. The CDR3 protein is CAWRTGPNTEAFF. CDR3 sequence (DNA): TGTGCCTGGAGAACTGGTCCCAACACTGAAGCTTTCTTT.

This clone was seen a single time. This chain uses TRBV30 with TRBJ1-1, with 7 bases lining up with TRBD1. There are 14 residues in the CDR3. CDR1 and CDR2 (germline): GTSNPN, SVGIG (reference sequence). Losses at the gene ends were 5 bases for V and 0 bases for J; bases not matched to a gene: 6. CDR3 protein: CAWGQDRLNTEAFF. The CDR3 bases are TGTGCCTGGGGACAGGACAGATTGAACACTGAAGCTTTCTTT.

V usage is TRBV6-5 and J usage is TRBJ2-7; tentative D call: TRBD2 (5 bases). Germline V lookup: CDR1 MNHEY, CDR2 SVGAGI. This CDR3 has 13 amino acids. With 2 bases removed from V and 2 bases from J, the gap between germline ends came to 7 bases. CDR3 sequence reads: CASSYVGTYEQYF. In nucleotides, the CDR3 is TGTGCCAGCAGTTACGTCGGGACCTACGAGCAGTACTTC.

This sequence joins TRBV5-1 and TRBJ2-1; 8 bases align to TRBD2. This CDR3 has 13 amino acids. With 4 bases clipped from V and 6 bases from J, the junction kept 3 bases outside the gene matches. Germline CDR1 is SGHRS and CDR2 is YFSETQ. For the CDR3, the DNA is TGCGCCAGCAGCGGGGGACTAGGCAATGAGCAGTTCTTC. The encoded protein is CASSGGLGNEQFF.